These 4 T cell receptor beta chains share one sample of origin, sequenced in a study of T-cell reconstitution after alpha-beta-depleted transplantation in children. Unique molecular identifiers were incorporated into the prepared TCRbeta library. TCRdb analysed the PCR reads with MiXCR anew, one entry per CDR3 protein. The profile covers about 490,000 distinct CDR3 sequences, with over 9.5% appearing a single time and around 2% taken by the ten largest. Sample: PBMCs, taken before TCRalphabeta/CD19-depleted stem cell transplant. The receptors come from a child under 10 years old with inherited bone marrow failure, due to receive a stem cell transplant.

This clonotype was picked up many times. The chain joins TRBV7-9 to TRBJ2-5, with TRBD1 as a possible D gene (5 bases). V was cut by 5 bases and J by 2 bases, with 12 bases left in between. This CDR3 contains 14 residues. The germline gives CDR1 SEHNR, CDR2 FQNEAQ (reference sequence). The CDR3 bases are TGTGCCAGCAGCCAGACAGCCCTTCAAGAGACCCAGTACTTC. Protein: CASSQTALQETQYF. The entire variable domain, with the rest obtained from reference TRBV7-9 and TRBJ2-5, is as follows: DTGVSQNPRHKITKRGQNVTFRCDPISEHNRLYWYRQTLGQGPEFLTYFQNEAQLEKSRLLSDRFSAERPKGSFSTLEIQRTEQGDSAMYLCASSQTALQETQYFGPGTRLLVL.

This clonotype was seen ten or more times. DNA for the CDR3: TGTGCCAGCAGCCCCCGGACAGGTTGGGCCAACGTCCTGACTTTC. This translates into CASSPRTGWANVLTF. The genes are TRBV11-2 and TRBJ2-6, with TRBD1 matching 7 bases. CDR1 is SGHAT, CDR2 FQNNGV, per germline. This CDR3 region has 15 residues. After removal of 5 bases from V and 5 bases from J, the junction contained 6 bases not matched to a gene. Combining the CDR3 with reference TRBV11-2 and TRBJ2-6 gives the whole variable domain EAGVAQSPRYKIIEKRQSVAFWCNPISGHATLYWYQQILGQGPKLLIQFQNNGVVDDSQLPKDRFSAERLKGVDSTLKIQPAKLEDSAVYLCASSPRTGWANVLTFGAGSRLTVL.

This clonotype has at least ten counts. J is TRBJ1-4 and V is TRBV7-2, with D hard to call. The CDR3 has 16 residues. Germline values: CDR1 SGHTA, CDR2 FQGNSA. Trimming removed 1 base at V and 0 bases at J, with 9 bases between. CDR3 residues: CASSLGWHATNEKLFF. The DNA for the CDR3 is TGTGCCAGCAGCTTAGGGTGGCATGCAACTAATGAAAAACTGTTTTTT.

This clonotype was detected a few times. The CDR3 spells CATSRVSGLATYEQYF. For the CDR3, the DNA is TGTGCCACCAGCAGAGTCTCGGGACTAGCTACCTACGAGCAGTACTTC. V usage is TRBV15 and J usage is TRBJ2-7, with 9 bases that match TRBD2. This CDR3 comprises 16 residues. CDR1 is LNHNV, CDR2 YYDKDF, per germline (reference sequence). J lost 2 bases, V lost 1 base, and 6 bases had no gene match.